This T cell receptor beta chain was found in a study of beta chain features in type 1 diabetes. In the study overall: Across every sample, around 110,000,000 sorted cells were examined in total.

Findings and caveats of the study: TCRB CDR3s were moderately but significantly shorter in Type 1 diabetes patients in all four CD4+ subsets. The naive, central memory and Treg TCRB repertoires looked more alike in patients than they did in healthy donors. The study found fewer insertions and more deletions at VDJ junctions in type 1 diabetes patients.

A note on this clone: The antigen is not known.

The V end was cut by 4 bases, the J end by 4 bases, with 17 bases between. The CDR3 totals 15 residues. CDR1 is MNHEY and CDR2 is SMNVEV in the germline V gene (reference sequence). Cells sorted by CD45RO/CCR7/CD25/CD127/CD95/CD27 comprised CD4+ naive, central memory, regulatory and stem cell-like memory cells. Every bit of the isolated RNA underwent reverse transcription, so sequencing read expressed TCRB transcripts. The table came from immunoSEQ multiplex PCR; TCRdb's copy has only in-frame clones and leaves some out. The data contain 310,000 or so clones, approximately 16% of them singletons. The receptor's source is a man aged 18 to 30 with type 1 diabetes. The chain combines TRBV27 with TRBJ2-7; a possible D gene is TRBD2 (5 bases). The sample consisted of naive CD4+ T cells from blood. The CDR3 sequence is CASSSPMGARYEQYF. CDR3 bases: TGTGCCAGCAGTTCCCCCATGGGAGCTAGGTACGAGCAGTACTTC.